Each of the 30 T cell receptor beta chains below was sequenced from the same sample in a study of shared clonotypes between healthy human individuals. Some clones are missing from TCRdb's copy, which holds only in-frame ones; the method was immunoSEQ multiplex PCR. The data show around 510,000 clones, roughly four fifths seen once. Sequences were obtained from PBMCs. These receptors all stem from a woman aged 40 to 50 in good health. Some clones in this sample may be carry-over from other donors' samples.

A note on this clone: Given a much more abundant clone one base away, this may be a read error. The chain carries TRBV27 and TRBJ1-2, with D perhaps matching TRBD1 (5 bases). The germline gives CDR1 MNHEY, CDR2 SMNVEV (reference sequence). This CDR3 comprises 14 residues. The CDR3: CASKGVAPWGGHTF. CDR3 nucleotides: TGTGCCAGCAAAGGGGTGGCGCCGTGGGGTGGCCACACCTTC.

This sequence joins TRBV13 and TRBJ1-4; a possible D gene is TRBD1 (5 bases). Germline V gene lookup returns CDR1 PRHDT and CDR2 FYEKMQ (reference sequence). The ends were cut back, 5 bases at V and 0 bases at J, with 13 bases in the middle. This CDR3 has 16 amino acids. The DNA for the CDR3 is TGTGCCAGCAGCCGAGGCAGGGTTGCAACTAATGAAAAACTGTTTTTT. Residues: CASSRGRVATNEKLFF.

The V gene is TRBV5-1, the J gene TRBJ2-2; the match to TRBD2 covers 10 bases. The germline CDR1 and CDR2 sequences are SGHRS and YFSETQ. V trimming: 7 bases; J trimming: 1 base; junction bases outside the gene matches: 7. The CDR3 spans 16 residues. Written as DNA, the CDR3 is TGCGCCAGCCGTTGGCGGACTAGCGGGAACACCGGGGAGCTGTTTTTT. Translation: CASRWRTSGNTGELFF.

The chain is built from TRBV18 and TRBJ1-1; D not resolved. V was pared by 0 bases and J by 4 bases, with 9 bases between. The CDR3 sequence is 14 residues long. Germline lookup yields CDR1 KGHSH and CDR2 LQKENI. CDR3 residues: CASSPPVAATEAFF. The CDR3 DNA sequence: TGTGCCAGCTCACCACCGGTGGCGGCCACTGAAGCTTTCTTT.

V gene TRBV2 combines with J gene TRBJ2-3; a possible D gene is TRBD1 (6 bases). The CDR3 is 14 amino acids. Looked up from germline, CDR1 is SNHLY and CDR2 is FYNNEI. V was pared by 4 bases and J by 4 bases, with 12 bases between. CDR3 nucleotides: TGTGCCAGCAGTGTGAACAGGGAGTCAGATACGCAGTATTTT. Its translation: CASSVNRESDTQYF.

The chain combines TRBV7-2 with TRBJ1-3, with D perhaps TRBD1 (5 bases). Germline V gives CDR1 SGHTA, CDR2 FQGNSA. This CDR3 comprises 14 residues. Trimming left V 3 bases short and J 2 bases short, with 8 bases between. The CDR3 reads CASSFQGAGNTIYF. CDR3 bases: TGTGCCAGCAGCTTTCAGGGCGCTGGAAACACCATATATTTT.

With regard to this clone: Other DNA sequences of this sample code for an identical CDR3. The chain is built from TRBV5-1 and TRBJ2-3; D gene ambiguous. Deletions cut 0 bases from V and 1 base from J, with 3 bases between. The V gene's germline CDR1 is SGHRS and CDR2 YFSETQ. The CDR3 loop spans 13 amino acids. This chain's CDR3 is CASSLGGTDTQYF. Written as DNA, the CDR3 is TGCGCCAGCAGCTTGGGCGGCACAGATACGCAGTATTTT.

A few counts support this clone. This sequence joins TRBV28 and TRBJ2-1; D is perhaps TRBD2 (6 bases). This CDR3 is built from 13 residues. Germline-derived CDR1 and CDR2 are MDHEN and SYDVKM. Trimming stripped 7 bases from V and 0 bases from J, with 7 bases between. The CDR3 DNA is TGTGCCAGCATCGGGAGCTCCTACAATGAGCAGTTCTTC. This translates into CASIGSSYNEQFF.

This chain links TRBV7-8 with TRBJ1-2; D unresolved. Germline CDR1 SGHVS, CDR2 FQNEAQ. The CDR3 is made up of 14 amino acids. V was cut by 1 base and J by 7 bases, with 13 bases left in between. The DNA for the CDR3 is TGTGCCAGCAGCTTAGACACGGGGTGGGTTGGCTACACCTTC. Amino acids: CASSLDTGWVGYTF. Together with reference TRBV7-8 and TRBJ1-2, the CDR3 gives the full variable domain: GAGVSQSPRYKVAKRGQDVALRCDPISGHVSLFWYQQALGQGPEFLTYFQNEAQLDKSGLPSDRFFAERPEGSVSTLKIQRTQQEDSAVYLCASSLDTGWVGYTFGSGTRLTVV.

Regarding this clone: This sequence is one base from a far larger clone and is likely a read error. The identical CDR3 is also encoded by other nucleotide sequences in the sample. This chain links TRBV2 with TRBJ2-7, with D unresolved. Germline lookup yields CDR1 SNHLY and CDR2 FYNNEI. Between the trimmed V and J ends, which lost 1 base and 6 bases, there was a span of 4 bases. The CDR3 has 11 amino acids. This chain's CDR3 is CASSEVTEQYF. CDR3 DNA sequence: TGTGCCAGCAGTGAAGTTACCGAGCAGTACTTC.

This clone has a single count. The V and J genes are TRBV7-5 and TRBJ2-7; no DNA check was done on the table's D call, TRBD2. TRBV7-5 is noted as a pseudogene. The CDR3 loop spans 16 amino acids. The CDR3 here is CVRSVALPGDYYEQYF. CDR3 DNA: TGTGTCAGAAGCGTAGCCCTACCGGGAGATTACTACGAGCAGTACTTC.

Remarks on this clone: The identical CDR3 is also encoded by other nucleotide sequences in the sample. CDR3 region: CASSSQGIYGYTF. In DNA form, the CDR3 reads TGTGCCAGCAGTTCACAGGGGATTTATGGCTACACCTTC. This chain joins TRBV28 and TRBJ1-2, with 7 bases fitting TRBD1. The CDR3 spans 13 residues. Trimming at V came to 4 bases and at J to 5 bases, leaving 4 bases not matched to a gene. The germline V gene has CDR1 MDHEN and CDR2 SYDVKM.

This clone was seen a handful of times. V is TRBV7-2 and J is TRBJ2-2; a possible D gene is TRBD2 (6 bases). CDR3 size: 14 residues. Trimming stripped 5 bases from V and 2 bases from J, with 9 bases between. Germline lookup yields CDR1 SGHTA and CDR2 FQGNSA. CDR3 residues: CASSMTSNTGELFF. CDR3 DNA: TGTGCCAGCAGCATGACTAGTAACACCGGGGAGCTGTTTTTT.

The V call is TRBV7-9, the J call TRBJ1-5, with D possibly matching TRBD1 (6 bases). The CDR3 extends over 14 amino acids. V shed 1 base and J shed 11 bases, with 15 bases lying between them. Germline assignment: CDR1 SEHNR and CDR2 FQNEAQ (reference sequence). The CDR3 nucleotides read TGTGCCAGCAGCTTAGGTATGGGGGCTGAGGCCCAGCATTTT. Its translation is CASSLGMGAEAQHF.

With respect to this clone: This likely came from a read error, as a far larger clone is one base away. CDR3 in DNA: TGTGCCTTTCGAGGGGGTGCCAACTACGAGCAGTACTTC. It encodes CAFRGGANYEQYF. This chain connects TRBV30 to TRBJ2-7, with D possibly matching TRBD1 (6 bases). Looked up from germline, CDR1 is GTSNPN and CDR2 is SVGIG (reference sequence). This CDR3 is 13 amino acids long. V shed 7 bases and J shed 3 bases, with 16 bases lying between them.

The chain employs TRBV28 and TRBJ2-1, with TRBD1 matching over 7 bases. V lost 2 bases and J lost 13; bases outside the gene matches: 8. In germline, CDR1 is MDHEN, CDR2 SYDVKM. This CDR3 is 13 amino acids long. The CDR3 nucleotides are TGTGCCAGCAGTTTACCCGAGACAGGGCGCCAGTTCTTC. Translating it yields CASSLPETGRQFF. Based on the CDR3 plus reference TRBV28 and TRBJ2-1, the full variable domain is DVKVTQSSRYLVKRTGEKVFLECVQDMDHENMFWYRQDPGLGLRLIYFSYDVKMKEKGDIPEGYSVSREKKERFSLILESASTNQTSMYLCASSLPETGRQFFGPGTRLTVL.

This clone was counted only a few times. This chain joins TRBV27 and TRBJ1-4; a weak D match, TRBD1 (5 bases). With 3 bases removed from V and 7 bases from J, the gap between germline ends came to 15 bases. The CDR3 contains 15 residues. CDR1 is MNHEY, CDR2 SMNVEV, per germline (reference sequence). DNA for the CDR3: TGTGCCAGCAGTTTTTCGTGGGGCGAGGGTGAAAAACTGTTTTTT. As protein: CASSFSWGEGEKLFF.

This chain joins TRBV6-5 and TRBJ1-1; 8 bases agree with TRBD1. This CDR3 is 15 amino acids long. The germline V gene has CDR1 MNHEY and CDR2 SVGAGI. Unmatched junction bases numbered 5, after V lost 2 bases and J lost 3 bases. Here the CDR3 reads CASSYQNRGYTEAFF. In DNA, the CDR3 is TGTGCCAGCAGTTACCAGAACAGGGGGTACACTGAAGCTTTCTTT.

CDR3 DNA sequence: TGTGCCAGCAGCCCCGAGACAGGGAGATTTGAAAAACTGTTTTTT. Residues: CASSPETGRFEKLFF. The V gene is TRBV7-2, the J gene TRBJ1-4; 7 nucleotides match TRBD1. With 5 bases clipped from V and 7 bases from J, the junction kept 10 bases outside the gene matches. Germline V lookup: CDR1 SGHTA, CDR2 FQGNSA. CDR3 length: 15 amino acids.

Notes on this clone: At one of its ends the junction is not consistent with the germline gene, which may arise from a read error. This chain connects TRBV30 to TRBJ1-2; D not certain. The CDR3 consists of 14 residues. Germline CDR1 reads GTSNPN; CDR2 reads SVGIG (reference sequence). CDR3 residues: CAWSVGPSFYGHAF. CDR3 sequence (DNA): TGTGCCTGGAGTGTCGGGCCTTCCTTCTATGGCCACGCCTTC.

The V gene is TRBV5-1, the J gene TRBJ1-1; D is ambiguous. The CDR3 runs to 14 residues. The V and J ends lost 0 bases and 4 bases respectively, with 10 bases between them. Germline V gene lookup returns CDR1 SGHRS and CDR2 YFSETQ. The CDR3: CASSLGTMGTEAFF. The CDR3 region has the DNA TGCGCCAGCAGCTTGGGGACTATGGGCACTGAAGCTTTCTTT.

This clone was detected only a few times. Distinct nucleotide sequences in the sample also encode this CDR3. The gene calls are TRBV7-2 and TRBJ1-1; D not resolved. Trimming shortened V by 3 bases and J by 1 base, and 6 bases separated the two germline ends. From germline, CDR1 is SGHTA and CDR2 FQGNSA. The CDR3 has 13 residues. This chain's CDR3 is CASSFGSNTEAFF. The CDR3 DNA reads TGTGCCAGCAGCTTCGGGTCGAACACTGAAGCTTTCTTT.

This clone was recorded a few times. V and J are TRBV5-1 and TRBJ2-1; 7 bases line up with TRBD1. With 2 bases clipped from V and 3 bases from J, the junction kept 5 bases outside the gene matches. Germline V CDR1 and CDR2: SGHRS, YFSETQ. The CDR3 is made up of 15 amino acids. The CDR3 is CASSFEGARYNEQFF. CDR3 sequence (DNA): TGCGCCAGCAGCTTCGAGGGGGCGCGCTACAATGAGCAGTTCTTC.

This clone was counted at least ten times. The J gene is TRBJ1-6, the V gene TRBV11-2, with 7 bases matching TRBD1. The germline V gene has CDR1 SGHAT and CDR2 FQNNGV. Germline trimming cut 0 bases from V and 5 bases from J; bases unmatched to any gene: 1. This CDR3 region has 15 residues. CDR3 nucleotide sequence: TGTGCCAGCAGCTTAGACGGACAGGATAATTCACCCCTCCACTTT. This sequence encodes CASSLDGQDNSPLHF.

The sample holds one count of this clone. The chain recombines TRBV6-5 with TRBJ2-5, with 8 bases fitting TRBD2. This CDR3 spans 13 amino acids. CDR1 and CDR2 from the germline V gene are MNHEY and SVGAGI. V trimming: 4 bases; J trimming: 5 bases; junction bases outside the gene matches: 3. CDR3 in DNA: TGTGCCAGCAGTTCACCGGGGGGGGAGACCCAGTACTTC. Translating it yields CASSSPGGETQYF.

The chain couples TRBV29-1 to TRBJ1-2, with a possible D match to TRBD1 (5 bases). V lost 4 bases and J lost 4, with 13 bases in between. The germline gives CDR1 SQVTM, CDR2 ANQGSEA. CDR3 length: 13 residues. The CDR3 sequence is CSVVGGVSYGYTF. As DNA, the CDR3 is TGCAGCGTTGTCGGGGGAGTGTCCTATGGCTACACCTTC. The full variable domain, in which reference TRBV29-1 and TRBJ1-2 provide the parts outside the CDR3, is SAVISQKPSRDICQRGTSLTIQCQVDSQVTMMFWYRQQPGQSLTLIATANQGSEATYESGFVIDKFPISRPNLTFSTLTVSNMSPEDSSIYLCSVVGGVSYGYTFGSGTRLTVV.

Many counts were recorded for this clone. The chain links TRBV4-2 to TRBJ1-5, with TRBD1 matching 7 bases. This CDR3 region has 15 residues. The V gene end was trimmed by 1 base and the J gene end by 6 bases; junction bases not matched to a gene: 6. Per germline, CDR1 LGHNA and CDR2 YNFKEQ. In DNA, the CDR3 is TGTGCCAGCAGCCAAGTTGGGGACAGTTTTCAGCCCCAGCATTTT. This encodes CASSQVGDSFQPQHF.

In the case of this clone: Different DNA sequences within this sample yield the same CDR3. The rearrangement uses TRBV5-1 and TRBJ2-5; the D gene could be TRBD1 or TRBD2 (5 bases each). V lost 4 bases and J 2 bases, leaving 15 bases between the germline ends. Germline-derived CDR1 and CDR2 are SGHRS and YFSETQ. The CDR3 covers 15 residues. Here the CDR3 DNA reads TGCGCCAGCAGCCCTCTAGGGACGGCTCAAGAGACCCAGTACTTC. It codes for CASSPLGTAQETQYF.

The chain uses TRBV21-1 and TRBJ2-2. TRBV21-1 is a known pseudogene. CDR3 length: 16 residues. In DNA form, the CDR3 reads TGTGCCAGCGTCCCCACGGACCCAGCGAACACCGGGGAGCTGTTTTTT. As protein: CASVPTDPANTGELFF.

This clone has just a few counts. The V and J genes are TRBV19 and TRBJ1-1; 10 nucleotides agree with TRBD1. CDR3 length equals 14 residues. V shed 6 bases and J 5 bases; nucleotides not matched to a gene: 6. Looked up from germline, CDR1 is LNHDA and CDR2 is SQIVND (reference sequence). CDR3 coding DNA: TGTGCCAGTAGAACGACAGGGGGCGGTACTGAAGCTTTCTTT. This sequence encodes CASRTTGGGTEAFF.